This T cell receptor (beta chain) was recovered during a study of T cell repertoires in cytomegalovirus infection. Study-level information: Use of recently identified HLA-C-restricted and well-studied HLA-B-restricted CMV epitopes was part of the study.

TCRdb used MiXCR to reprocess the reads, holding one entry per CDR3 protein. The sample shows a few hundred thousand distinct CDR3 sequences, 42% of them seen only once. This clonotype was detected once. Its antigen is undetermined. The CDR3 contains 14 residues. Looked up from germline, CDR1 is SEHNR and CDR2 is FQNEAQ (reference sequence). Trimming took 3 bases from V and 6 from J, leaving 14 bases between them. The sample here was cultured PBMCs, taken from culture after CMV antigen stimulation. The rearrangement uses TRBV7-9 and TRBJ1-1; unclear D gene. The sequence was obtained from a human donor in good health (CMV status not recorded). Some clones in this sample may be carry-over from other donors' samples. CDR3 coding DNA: TGTGCCAGCAGCTTGGGAGATGGGCCGGCTGAAGCTTTCTTT. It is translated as CASSLGDGPAEAFF.